Listed below are T cell receptor beta chains from one sample, sequenced in a study of tumor and adjacent non-tumor tissue in lung cancer. TCRdb processed the multiplex PCR reads anew with MiXCR; each CDR3 protein has one entry. The table records tens of thousands of distinct CDR3 sequences, roughly 60% of them present only once. The specimen sequenced was distant non-tumor lung tissue. The source is a woman between 40 and 55 years old with non-small cell lung cancer. CDR3s include the opening cysteine and the closing phenylalanine or tryptophan. The D gene is left open where the match is weak. For some rows the clone size is stated as once, few or many, or as a class when expanded; others skip it.

d_call	v_call	clone_size	j_call	cdr3_nt	cdr3_aa
TRBD2	TRBV5-5	many	TRBJ2-7	TGTGCCAGCAGCTTATGGGGACTAACCTACGAGCAGTACTTC	CASSLWGLTYEQYF
NA	TRBV5-1	few	TRBJ1-4	TGCGCCAGCAGCTTGCGCGGTTCAGAAACTAATGAAAAACTGTTTTTT	CASSLRGSETNEKLFF
NA	TRBV14	few	TRBJ2-3	TGTGCCAGCAGCCTGAATAGGGGTTTCAGAGATACGCAGTATTTT	CASSLNRGFRDTQYF
NA	TRBV6-6	many	TRBJ1-5	TGTGCCAGCAGCGGGGGGGAAACTAGCAATCAGCCCCAGCATTTT	CASSGGETSNQPQHF
TRBD1	TRBV6-1	once	TRBJ1-6	TGTGTCAGCAGGACAGGGGGGTCACCCCCCCACTTT	CVSRTGGSPPHF
NA	TRBV12-3/TRBV12-4	NA	TRBJ1-5	TGTGCCAGCAGTTTGTGGCTGGTAGATCAGCCCCGGCATTTT	CASSLWLVDQPRHF
NA	TRBV6-5	NA	TRBJ1-5	TGTGCCAGCAGTTACTCGGCAGAGAATGATCAGCCCCAGCATTTT	CASSYSAENDQPQHF
NA	TRBV11-2	medium-sized	TRBJ2-1	TGTGCCAGCAGCTTAGTTGGGCTAGCCAATGAGCAGTTCTTC	CASSLVGLANEQFF
TRBD1	TRBV13	NA	TRBJ2-2	TGTGCCAGCAGCTTTGTAGGGGGCGCTGTCACCGGGGAGCTGTTTTTT	CASSFVGGAVTGELFF
TRBD1	TRBV7-2	NA	TRBJ2-2	TGTGCCAGCAGCTTACAGGGGACAGGGAGAACCGGGGAGCTGTTTTTT	CASSLQGTGRTGELFF
NA	TRBV5-8	NA	TRBJ2-7	TGTGCCAGCAGCGCCCGACATGGGTCCTACGAGCACTACTTC	CASSARHGSYEHYF
NA	TRBV20-1	few	TRBJ2-6	TGCAGTGCCCCCCTCTCTGGGGCCAACGTCCTGACTTTC	CSAPLSGANVLTF
NA	TRBV4-2	NA	TRBJ1-2	TGTGCCAGCAGCCAAGACGAGGGGGTTTTTCTGGGGGGCTACACCTTC	CASSQDEGVFLGGYTF
TRBD2	TRBV20-1	many	TRBJ2-3	TGCAGTGTTATTAGCGGGACGGGTGCAGATACGCAGTATTTT	CSVISGTGADTQYF
NA	TRBV11-2	once	TRBJ1-1	TGTGCCAGCAACATAGAGGGGACACTGGCTCTCTTT	CASNIEGTLALF
TRBD1	TRBV11-2	NA	TRBJ2-5	TGTGCCAGCAGCCCCTTCGGCGTCGGACAGGAGTACCAAGGGAGCCAGTACTTC	CASSPFGVGQEYQGSQYF
TRBD1	TRBV5-1	NA	TRBJ1-2	TGCGCCAGCAGCTACACACCGACCGGGACAGGATCGAGGGGCTACACCTTC	CASSYTPTGTGSRGYTF
NA	TRBV11-2	NA	TRBJ2-5	TGTGCCTGCAGCTTAGGGGATTGGGAACAAGAGATCAAGTACTTC	CACSLGDWEQEIKYF
NA	TRBV11-2	once	TRBJ2-3	TGTGCCAGCAGCCCCCTAAGCGTGGCAGATATGCAGTATTTT	CASSPLSVADMQYF
NA	TRBV11-2	NA	TRBJ2-3	TGTGCCAGCAGTCCTCTAAGCGCGACAGATATGCAGTATTTT	CASSPLSATDMQYF
TRBD2	TRBV4-2	NA	TRBJ2-1	TGTGCCAGTAGCCAATGGACTAGCGGGGATATAAATGAGCAGTTCTTC	CASSQWTSGDINEQFF
NA	TRBV30	NA	TRBJ1-1	TGTGCCTGGAGTGGGCAGGCTTCGGCCACTGAAGCTTTCTTT	CAWSGQASATEAFF
TRBD1	TRBV30	many	TRBJ1-3	TGTGCCTGGAGTGACCCCACAGATTATGACAGGGGAAACGGAAACACCATATATTTT	CAWSDPTDYDRGNGNTIYF
NA	TRBV28	many	TRBJ2-2	TGTGCCAGCAGTTTATTGGGGGGTAACACCGGGGAGCTGTTTTTT	CASSLLGGNTGELFF
TRBD1	TRBV29-1	NA	TRBJ2-3	TGCAGCGCCAGGACAGGGTCTCCAGATACGCAGTATTTT	CSARTGSPDTQYF
NA	TRBV29-1	NA	TRBJ2-1	TGCAGCGTCGCGTTAGACAGGATCTCCTACAATGAGCAGTTCTTC	CSVALDRISYNEQFF
NA	TRBV6-5	NA	TRBJ2-3	NA	CASSQVVGGGADTQCF
NA	TRBV20-1	NA	TRBJ2-7	TGCAGTGCTAAAGGGGATTGGGACGATTCCTACGAGCAGTACTTC	CSAKGDWDDSYEQYF
TRBD2	TRBV20-1	few	TRBJ2-3	TGCAGTGCTAATCTAGCGGAGAAAAGGGATACGCAGTATTTT	CSANLAEKRDTQYF
NA	TRBV4-1	NA	TRBJ2-5	TGCGCCAGCAGCCAAGCATTGTCTAGGAAAGAGAGCCAGTACTTC	CASSQALSRKESQYF
TRBD1	TRBV6-5	NA	TRBJ2-7	TGTGCCAGCGGTTACTCGGGACAGGGGGTGGTCTACGAACAGTACTTC	CASGYSGQGVVYEQYF
NA	TRBV11-2	NA	TRBJ2-3	TGTGCCAACAGCTTAGCGTCTAGCGCTAACACAGATACGCAGTATTTT	CANSLASSANTDTQYF
NA	TRBV12-3/TRBV12-4	NA	TRBJ2-5	TGTGCCAGCAGTTTATCTTTTAGCGTGGGGCAAGAGACCCAGAACTTC	CASSLSFSVGQETQNF
TRBD2	TRBV6-5	NA	TRBJ2-3	TGTGCCACCCAACAAGCGGGAGGTGCTGATACGCAGTATTTT	CATQQAGGADTQYF
NA	TRBV11-2	NA	TRBJ1-3	TGTACCAGCAGCGGGCAGGGTATATCCGGAAACACCATATATTTT	CTSSGQGISGNTIYF
NA	TRBV5-8	few	TRBJ2-1	TGTGCCAGCAGCTTGGACCTGTCGGCAGGAAATGAGCAGTTCTTC	CASSLDLSAGNEQFF
TRBD2	TRBV11-2	NA	TRBJ2-5	TGTGCTAGCAGCCGGTCCACTAGCGGACGGGAGATCCAGTACTTC	CASSRSTSGREIQYF
TRBD1	TRBV11-3	NA	TRBJ1-2	TGTGCCAGCAACTTTGATAATTCCGGGACAGGGCTCTATGGCTACACCTTC	CASNFDNSGTGLYGYTF
TRBD2	TRBV7-9	NA	TRBJ2-3	TGTGCCAGCAGCTCATCTGCCGAAACTAGCGGGAGGGCGTCGGGGATTTCGGATACGCAGTATTTT	CASSSSAETSGRASGISDTQYF
TRBD1	TRBV18	NA	TRBJ1-1	TGTGCCAGCTCACCACTGACAGGGCGGAACACTGAAGCTTTCTTT	CASSPLTGRNTEAFF
NA	TRBV14	many	TRBJ2-3	TGTGCCAGCAGTCCAAGCATGGTAGATACGCAGTATTTT	CASSPSMVDTQYF
TRBD2	TRBV6-6	many	TRBJ2-3	TGTGCCAGCAGAACCCTACGTGTCGGGGGGGCCGTAGATACGCAGTATTTT	CASRTLRVGGAVDTQYF
TRBD2	TRBV5-1	NA	TRBJ2-1	TGCGCCAGCAGCTTGGATCCGACTAGCGGGAGGATCACCTACAATGAGCAGTTCTTC	CASSLDPTSGRITYNEQFF
NA	TRBV10-1	once	TRBJ2-7	TGCGCCAGCAGGGCCTACCTTCCTTTCGAGCAGTACTTC	CASRAYLPFEQYF
TRBD2	TRBV6-1	once	TRBJ2-3	TGTGGCAGCAGCGGGGACGGTGATCAGCCCCAGTATTTT	CGSSGDGDQPQYF
NA	TRBV20-1	NA	TRBJ2-3	TGCAGTGCTAATGCCCTAGCGTATAGCACATATACGCAGTATTTT	CSANALAYSTYTQYF
TRBD1	TRBV11-1	NA	TRBJ2-5	TGTGCCAGCGGCCCCCAGACAGGGCGCAAGACCCAGTACTTC	CASGPQTGRKTQYF
NA	TRBV6-6	medium-sized	TRBJ1-2	TGTGCCAGCACGAGGTACGGTGGCTACACCTTC	CASTRYGGYTF
NA	TRBV6-1	few	TRBJ1-2	TGTGACAGCAGTGAACATGGGGCTGGTGAGGGCTACACCTTC	CDSSEHGAGEGYTF
NA	TRBV28	NA	TRBJ2-2	TGTGCCAGCCGTTTGTGGGTGACAGACGACACCGGGGAGCTGTTTTTT	CASRLWVTDDTGELFF
NA	TRBV11-2	NA	TRBJ2-5	TGTGCCAGCAGCTTAGTCGATTACCAAGATACCCAATATTTC	CASSLVDYQDTQYF
NA	TRBV20-1	NA	TRBJ2-7	TGCAGTGCCCAAGACCCCGCCTTTTCCAGCTCCTACGAGCAGTACTTC	CSAQDPAFSSSYEQYF
NA	TRBV7-8	NA	TRBJ1-5	TGTGCAAGCAACTTAGGACGGGCCATTAGCAATCAGTCCCAGCATTTT	CASNLGRAISNQSQHF
NA	TRBV24-1	NA	TRBJ2-2	TGTGCCACCAGTGATGGGACATCCGGGGAGCTGTTTTTT	CATSDGTSGELFF
NA	TRBV6-5	NA	TRBJ2-7	TGTGCCTGCAACCCAAGAAAGGACAGCTACGAGCAGTACTTC	CACNPRKDSYEQYF
TRBD2	TRBV20-1	many	TRBJ2-5	TGCAGTGCTAGAGTTGTAGGGAGCGGGGCGACCCAGTACTTC	CSARVVGSGATQYF
NA	TRBV7-9	many	TRBJ2-5	TGTGCCAGCAGCTTAGGGGGGCCCCCGGGCCAAGAGACCCAGTACTTC	CASSLGGPPGQETQYF
NA	TRBV6-1	many	TRBJ2-7	TGTGCCAGCAGTGAAGGTTATGGGGGCTACGAGCAGTACTTC	CASSEGYGGYEQYF